The entry below describes one T cell receptor (beta chain). The sample is drawn from a study of cytomegalovirus exposure and HLA in healthy donors. V was shortened by 3 bases and J by 5 bases, with 14 bases between the two germline ends. This CDR3 is built from 14 residues. CDR1 and CDR2 (germline): SGHRS, YFSETQ. A multiplex PCR was run with 60 Vbeta primers and 13 Jbeta primers. The assay was immunoSEQ multiplex PCR, and TCRdb's table has in-frame clones only and misses some. This sample has some 98,000 clones, with 70% to 80% found just once. The chain has TRBV5-1 and TRBJ1-1; a weak D match, TRBD1 (6 bases). Sequences were obtained from PBMCs. The receptor's source is a man younger than 35 in good health and CMV-seropositive. For the CDR3, the DNA is TGCGCCAGCAGCTCACAGGGCGGAGGAACTGAAGCTTTCTTT. Residues: CASSSQGGGTEAFF.